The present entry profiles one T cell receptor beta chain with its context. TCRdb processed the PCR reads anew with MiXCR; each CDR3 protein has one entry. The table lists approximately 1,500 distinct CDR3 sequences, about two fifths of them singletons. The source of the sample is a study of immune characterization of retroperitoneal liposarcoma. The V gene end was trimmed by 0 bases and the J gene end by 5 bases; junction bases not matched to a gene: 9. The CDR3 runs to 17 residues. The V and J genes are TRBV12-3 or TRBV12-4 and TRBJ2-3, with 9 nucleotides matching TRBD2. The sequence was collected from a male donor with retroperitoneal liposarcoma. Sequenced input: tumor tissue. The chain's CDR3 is CASSLAYGGRAGDTQYF. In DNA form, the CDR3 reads TGTGCCAGCAGTTTAGCCTACGGCGGGAGGGCCGGAGATACGCAGTATTTT.